These 18 T cell receptor beta chains share one sample of origin, sequenced in a study of brain T cells in children with intractable seizures. Stated time point: blood from clinic visit 5 months post-surgery; TSC patient then seizure free. Produced via immunoSEQ multiplex PCR; TCRdb's table is partial and in-frame only. The data contain about 340,000 clones, more than 85% of them singletons. The sequenced sample was peripheral blood, obtained less than 6 months after surgery. These receptors all come from a boy under three years old with tuberous sclerosis and intractable seizures.

The CDR3 DNA sequence: TGTGCCAGCAGCCAATCAGGACTCAGAAACTACGAGCAGTACTTC. Protein sequence: CASSQSGLRNYEQYF. The chain couples TRBV3-1 (or the pseudogene TRBV3-2) to TRBJ2-7; possible D gene TRBD2, 5 bases. The CDR3 has 15 residues. CDR1 is LGHDT and CDR2 is YNNKEL in the germline V gene (reference sequence). V lost 2 bases to trimming and J lost 3 bases, with 14 bases between them.

The chain employs TRBV2 and TRBJ2-7; 15 bases match TRBD2. CDR1 SNHLY and CDR2 FYNNEI come from the germline V gene. The CDR3 sequence is 18 residues long. Trimming at V came to 3 bases and at J to 0 bases, leaving 6 bases not matched to a gene. CDR3 nucleotide sequence: TGTGCCAGCAGTGAGGGGACTAGCGGGGGGTCGAGCTCCTACGAGCAGTACTTC. Translating gives CASSEGTSGGSSSYEQYF.

In this sample, this clone turned up many times. This chain joins TRBV23-1 and TRBJ2-2; 14 bases line up with TRBD2. TRBV23-1 is an open reading frame whose function is uncertain. There are 15 residues in the CDR3. Unmatched junction bases numbered 1, after V lost 4 bases and J lost 6 bases. CDR3 sequence reads: CASSPGLAGAGELFF. The DNA of the CDR3 is TGCGCCAGCAGTCCGGGACTAGCGGGAGCCGGGGAGCTGTTTTTT.

The chain recombines TRBV7-9 with TRBJ1-5; D is uncertain. The length of the CDR3 is 12 residues. Trimming took 4 bases from V and 5 from J, leaving 6 bases between them. Germline assignment: CDR1 SEHNR and CDR2 FQNEAQ (reference sequence). The CDR3 nucleotides read TGTGCCAGCAGCTCCTTTGATCAGCCCCAGCATTTT. The encoded protein is CASSSFDQPQHF.

The chain joins TRBV27 to TRBJ1-2, with D perhaps matching TRBD1 (6 bases). This CDR3 spans 12 amino acids. V lost 9 bases and J lost 7, with 15 bases in between. CDR1 MNHEY and CDR2 SMNVEV come from the germline V gene (reference sequence). The CDR3 protein is CASRTGLAGYTF. The CDR3 DNA reads as TGTGCCAGTAGAACAGGGTTAGCTGGCTACACCTTC.

This chain uses TRBV19 with TRBJ2-7; possibly TRBD2 for D (6 bases). In germline, CDR1 is LNHDA, CDR2 SQIVND (reference sequence). Trimming left V 3 bases short and J 2 bases short, with 17 bases between. CDR3 size: 16 residues. CDR3 region: CASSMVEGTDPYEQYF. The CDR3, as DNA: TGTGCCAGTAGTATGGTTGAGGGGACTGACCCCTACGAGCAGTACTTC.

The chain carries TRBV9 and TRBJ2-1; D is ambiguous. Germline V gives CDR1 SGDLS, CDR2 YYNGEE. Trimming stripped 3 bases from V and 3 bases from J, with 10 bases between. This CDR3 region has 14 residues. The CDR3 spells CASSENSHYNEQFF. The CDR3 DNA sequence: TGTGCCAGCAGCGAAAATAGCCACTACAATGAGCAGTTCTTC.

This chain joins TRBV11-2 and TRBJ2-3, with D possibly being TRBD1 or TRBD2 (5 bases each). The CDR3 has 16 residues. The V gene's germline CDR1 is SGHAT and CDR2 FQNNGV. Trimming cost V 3 bases and J 0 bases, with 13 bases left between them. CDR3 protein: CASSFSGGGSTDTQYF. In nucleotides, the CDR3 is TGTGCCAGCAGCTTTTCCGGTGGGGGTAGCACAGATACGCAGTATTTT.

The chain's CDR3 is CASSEDHEQYF. The CDR3 DNA sequence: TGTGCCAGCAGTGAGGATCACGAGCAGTACTTC. This chain links TRBV2 with TRBJ2-7; no definite D call. The CDR3 is 11 residues long. The germline V gene has CDR1 SNHLY and CDR2 FYNNEI. V was trimmed by 3 bases and J by 5 bases, leaving 5 bases between them.

The chain links TRBV5-4 to TRBJ2-5; 7 nucleotides align to TRBD1. CDR3 length: 13 residues. The V and J ends lost 5 bases and 3 bases, in that order; junction bases with no gene match: 4. CDR1 and CDR2 (germline): SGHNT, YYREEE (reference sequence). The chain's CDR3 is CASRRDREETQYF. In DNA form, the CDR3 reads TGTGCCAGCAGACGGGACAGAGAAGAGACCCAGTACTTC.

The rearrangement uses TRBV5-8 and TRBJ2-1; 10 nucleotides align to TRBD2. V trimming: 2 bases; J trimming: 10 bases; junction bases outside the gene matches: 9. Germline V lookup: CDR1 SGHTS, CDR2 YDEGEE. CDR3 size: 15 residues. The CDR3 sequence is CASSFPSGSLLEQFF. The DNA of the CDR3 is TGTGCCAGCAGCTTTCCTAGCGGGAGTTTATTAGAGCAGTTCTTC. Filled out from reference TRBV5-8 and TRBJ2-1, the complete variable domain reads EAGVTQSPTHLIKTRGQQATLRCSPISGHTSVYWYQQALGLGLQFLLWYDEGEERNRGNFPPRFSGRQFPNYSSELNVNALELEDSALYLCASSFPSGSLLEQFFGPGTRLTVL.

The CDR3, as DNA: TGTGCCTGGAGTCAACAGGGGAACACTGAAGCTTTCTTT. Its translation: CAWSQQGNTEAFF. The chain is built from TRBV30 and TRBJ1-1, with D maybe TRBD1 (6 bases). This CDR3 is built from 13 residues. In germline, CDR1 is GTSNPN, CDR2 SVGIG (reference sequence). Trimming shortened V by 2 bases and J by 1 base, and 8 bases separated the two germline ends.

The V call is TRBV5-4, the J call TRBJ1-2; 9 nucleotides match TRBD1. This CDR3 is 15 amino acids long. CDR1 and CDR2 (germline): SGHNT, YYREEE (reference sequence). J lost 2 bases, V lost 4 bases, and 6 bases had no gene match. For the CDR3, the DNA is TGTGCCAGCAGCCCAAGGACAGGGGACAACTATGGCTACACCTTC. Its translation: CASSPRTGDNYGYTF.

The chain joins TRBV2 to TRBJ2-1; 8 nucleotides agree with TRBD2. Germline V gene lookup returns CDR1 SNHLY and CDR2 FYNNEI. This CDR3 contains 13 residues. V shed 3 bases and J 7 bases; nucleotides not matched to a gene: 2. This chain's CDR3 is CASSDVAGNEQFF. CDR3 DNA sequence: TGTGCCAGCAGTGATGTAGCGGGGAATGAGCAGTTCTTC. Using reference TRBV2 and TRBJ2-1 for the parts outside the CDR3, the full variable domain is EPEVTQTPSHQVTQMGQEVILRCVPISNHLYFYWYRQILGQKVEFLVSFYNNEISEKSEIFDDQFSVERPDGSNFTLKIRSTKLEDSAMYFCASSDVAGNEQFFGPGTRLTVL.

The chain employs TRBV29-1 and TRBJ2-1; 9 bases map to TRBD1. V lost 5 bases to trimming and J lost 8 bases; unmatched junction nucleotides: 13. From germline, CDR1 is SQVTM and CDR2 ANQGSEA. There are 15 residues in the CDR3. CDR3 sequence: CSVPTPGTGSHEQFF. In DNA, the CDR3 is TGCAGCGTTCCTACACCCGGGACAGGGTCGCATGAGCAGTTCTTC.

The chain employs TRBV5-4 and TRBJ1-2; tentatively, D is TRBD1 (6 bases). The CDR3 contains 14 residues. V was cut by 1 base and J by 4 bases, with 11 bases left in between. Germline CDR1 reads SGHNT; CDR2 reads YYREEE (reference sequence). CDR3: CASSLPRGIYGYTF. The CDR3 DNA reads TGTGCCAGCAGCTTGCCTAGGGGGATCTATGGCTACACCTTC.

The rearrangement uses TRBV18 and TRBJ1-4; D call uncertain. Looked up from germline, CDR1 is KGHSH and CDR2 is LQKENI. The ends were cut back, 3 bases at V and 5 bases at J, with 10 bases in the middle. The CDR3 loop spans 14 amino acids. The CDR3 coding sequence is TGTGCCAGCTCACCGGCAGGCTGGAATGAAAAACTGTTTTTT. This sequence encodes CASSPAGWNEKLFF.

This chain uses TRBV27 with TRBJ2-7, with 8 bases aligning to TRBD2. This CDR3 is 14 amino acids long. Trimming at V came to 8 bases and at J to 4 bases, leaving 10 bases not matched to a gene. Germline values: CDR1 MNHEY, CDR2 SMNVEV (reference sequence). The CDR3 reads CASGPSGSVYEQYF. The CDR3 DNA reads as TGTGCCAGCGGGCCCAGCGGGAGTGTATACGAGCAGTACTTC.